What follows are 5 T cell receptor beta chains derived from one specimen sequenced in a study of shared clonotypes between healthy human individuals. Clones were read by immunoSEQ multiplex PCR, and TCRdb kept only the in-frame ones, dropping some. The table shows millions of clones, with under 95% occurring only once. Naive CD8 cells comprised CD45RO-negative, CCR7-positively selected cells, excluding terminally differentiated effector memory CD45RA+ cells. Input material: naive CD8+ T cells from PBMCs. These receptors all come from a man younger than 35 in good health. Some clones in this sample may be carry-over from other donors' samples.

The J gene is TRBJ2-1, the V gene TRBV14, with D possibly matching TRBD2 (6 bases). The germline gives CDR1 SGHDN, CDR2 FVKESK. This CDR3 is 13 amino acids long. V lost 4 bases, J lost 10 bases, and 14 bases lay in between. The CDR3 spells CASSLPEGLEQFF. The CDR3 nucleotides are TGTGCCAGCAGCCTACCGGAGGGCTTGGAGCAGTTCTTC.

This chain joins TRBV9 and TRBJ2-1; D possibly corresponds to TRBD2 (6 bases). Germline V gene lookup returns CDR1 SGDLS and CDR2 YYNGEE. There are 15 residues in the CDR3. Trimming shortened V by 4 bases and J by 13 bases, and 24 bases separated the two germline ends. The CDR3 loop reads CASSPTPTDWGVQFF. CDR3 in DNA: TGTGCCAGCAGCCCCACCCCCACCGACTGGGGGGTACAGTTCTTC.

The rearrangement uses TRBV6-1 and TRBJ2-4; D is unresolved. Germline V CDR1 and CDR2: MNHNS, SASEGT. V gave up 1 base and J gave up 3 bases, with 16 bases separating them. The CDR3 contains 17 residues. The CDR3 nucleotides read TGTGCCAGCAGTGAAGGAGGTAGGCAGAGACTCAAAAACATTCAGTACTTC. This encodes CASSEGGRQRLKNIQYF.

The chain links TRBV7-9 to TRBJ1-4, with D unresolved. Deletions cut 5 bases from V and 3 bases from J, with 13 bases between. Germline lookup yields CDR1 SEHNR and CDR2 FQNEAQ (reference sequence). The CDR3 length is 15 residues. The CDR3 sequence is CASSLGVVPNEKLFF. CDR3 DNA sequence: TGTGCCAGCAGCCTCGGGGTTGTACCTAATGAAAAACTGTTTTTT.

The V and J genes are TRBV5-5 and TRBJ2-3, with TRBD2 matching over 7 bases. The CDR3 is 17 residues long. The trim removed 0 bases at V and 0 bases at J, leaving 7 bases unmatched. The germline gives CDR1 SGHKS, CDR2 YYEKEE (reference sequence). The CDR3 sequence: CASSLGWKRESTDTQYF. In DNA form, the CDR3 reads TGTGCCAGCAGCTTGGGGTGGAAGCGGGAAAGCACAGATACGCAGTATTTT.